The 25 T cell receptor beta chains listed next were all sequenced from one sample in a study of human T cells and chemical hapten exposure. As to time point: pre-sensitization, week 0. This sample's treatment: therapeutic diphenylcyclopropenone sensitization with weekly scalp DPC. From the RACE reads, TCRdb called clonotypes with MiXCR, one entry per CDR3 protein. This sample yields approximately 370,000 distinct CDR3 sequences, of which over 5% are seen a single time; around 8% belongs to the top ten. This specimen was whole blood, taken in connection with sensitization to the hapten diphenylcyclopropenone (DPC). The receptors derive from a woman younger than 35 with alopecia areata. Some clones in this sample may be carry-over from other donors' samples.

The rearrangement uses TRBV15 and TRBJ1-6; D remains ambiguous. V gave up 0 bases and J gave up 0 bases, with 6 bases separating them. The CDR3 extends over 16 amino acids. The germline V gene has CDR1 LNHNV and CDR2 YYDKDF (reference sequence). The CDR3 DNA reads TGTGCCACCAGCAGAGATTTAAGCTCCTATAATTCACCCCTCCACTTT. It is translated as CATSRDLSSYNSPLHF.

This clonotype was seen more than once but under ten times. The chain links TRBV19 to TRBJ1-5; D is possibly TRBD1 (6 bases). Germline V CDR1 and CDR2: LNHDA, SQIVND (reference sequence). The V end was cut by 2 bases, the J end by 7 bases, with 12 bases between. The CDR3 spans 14 residues. CDR3 in DNA: TGTGCCAGTAGTATATTACAGGGCGGGCAGCCCCAGCATTTT. Protein product: CASSILQGGQPQHF.

This clonotype was seen a handful of times. V gene TRBV5-3 combines with J gene TRBJ2-6, with TRBD1 identical over 9 bases. TRBV5-3 is an ORF, and what it does is uncertain. Trimming removed 0 bases from V and 2 bases from J; junction bases left unmatched: 6. The CDR3 loop spans 18 amino acids. CDR3: CARSLDRTGATGANVLTF. In DNA form, the CDR3 reads TGTGCCAGAAGCTTGGATAGGACAGGGGCCACTGGGGCCAACGTCCTGACTTTC.

The chain is built from TRBV20-1 and TRBJ2-3, with 8 positions matching TRBD2. CDR1 DFQATT and CDR2 SNEGSKA come from the germline V gene (reference sequence). V shed 6 bases and J 2 bases; nucleotides not matched to a gene: 10. The CDR3 length is 15 residues. In DNA form, the CDR3 reads TGCAGTGCGGGGCCGGGTAGCGGGGACACAGATACGCAGTATTTT. Translated: CSAGPGSGDTDTQYF.

This clonotype was detected many times. The V and J genes are TRBV12-3 or TRBV12-4 and TRBJ1-1; tentatively, D is TRBD1 (5 bases). This CDR3 spans 17 amino acids. Trimming took 3 bases from V and 0 from J, leaving 17 bases between them. The CDR3 spells CASSFLAGRDMNTEAFF. CDR3 nucleotides: TGTGCCAGCAGTTTCTTGGCAGGGAGGGATATGAACACTGAAGCTTTCTTT.

This clonotype was picked up a small number of times. The V and J genes are TRBV2 and TRBJ1-4; D is unclear. This CDR3 is built from 15 residues. CDR1 is SNHLY, CDR2 FYNNEI, per germline. Trimming took off 6 bases at V and 8 bases at J, with 19 bases between the two ends. The CDR3 loop reads CASSLVTDPDEKLFF. CDR3 sequence (DNA): TGTGCCAGCAGCCTTGTGACCGACCCCGACGAAAAACTGTTTTTT.

This clonotype has ten or more counts. This chain connects TRBV12-3 or TRBV12-4 to TRBJ2-3; D unclear. The V end was cut by 2 bases, the J end by 4 bases, with 10 bases between. The CDR3 runs 14 residues. The CDR3 DNA reads as TGTGCCAGCAGTTTATGGCAGGATGCAGATACGCAGTATTTT. Protein: CASSLWQDADTQYF.

In its sample, this clonotype was seen a few times. The chain uses TRBV4-3 and TRBJ1-5; D gene ambiguous. With 4 bases removed from V and 3 bases from J, the gap between germline ends came to 16 bases. Germline values: CDR1 LGHNA, CDR2 YSLEER. This CDR3 is 16 amino acids long. CDR3 coding DNA: TGCGCCAGCAGCCTCTCTTTCCCGGGTAACAATCAGCCCCAGCATTTT. Translating it yields CASSLSFPGNNQPQHF.

This clonotype was observed at least ten times. CDR3 sequence: CASSKQGSGDTQYF. The CDR3 region has the DNA TGTGCCAGCAGCAAACAGGGGAGCGGCGATACGCAGTATTTT. The gene calls are TRBV21-1 and TRBJ2-3; the table's D call of TRBD1 was not tested on the DNA. TRBV21-1 is a pseudogene. The length of the CDR3 is 14 residues.

CDR3 loop: CSARDPRVGGYNEQFF. The DNA of the CDR3 is TGCAGTGCTAGAGACCCTCGCGTCGGGGGTTACAATGAGCAGTTCTTC. The chain has TRBV20-1 and TRBJ2-1; D might be TRBD2 (6 bases). The CDR3 runs 16 residues. Trimming shortened V by 0 bases and J by 4 bases, and 16 bases separated the two germline ends. Germline V gene data show CDR1 as DFQATT and CDR2 as SNEGSKA (reference sequence).

The chain carries TRBV7-9 and TRBJ1-2; TRBD1 matches 7 bases. This CDR3 contains 14 residues. CDR1 and CDR2 from the germline V gene are SEHNR and FQNEAQ (reference sequence). V was pared by 0 bases and J by 2 bases, with 0 bases of the junction left unmatched. The CDR3 sequence is CASSLADRNYGYTF. DNA for the CDR3: TGTGCCAGCAGCTTAGCGGACAGGAACTATGGCTACACCTTC.

This clonotype was recorded at least ten times. The V and J genes are TRBV27 and TRBJ2-5; TRBD1 or TRBD2 may be the D gene (5 bases each). Trimming removed 3 bases from V and 0 bases from J, with 8 bases in between. Germline-derived CDR1 and CDR2 are MNHEY and SMNVEV (reference sequence). The CDR3 loop spans 14 amino acids. Here the CDR3 reads CASSFLGDQETQYF. In nucleotides, the CDR3 is TGTGCCAGCAGTTTTTTGGGGGACCAAGAGACCCAGTACTTC.

Note on this clonotype: A much larger clone differs from this one at a single base, so this may be a read error. The CDR3 bases are TGTGCCACCATTTGGACAGGGCTCACAGATACGCAGTATTTT. This gives the protein CATIWTGLTDTQYF. V usage is TRBV24-1 and J usage is TRBJ2-3, with TRBD1 matching 8 bases. The CDR3 is 14 amino acids. CDR1 is KGHDR and CDR2 is SFDVKD in the germline V gene. V trimming: 8 bases; J trimming: 2 bases; junction bases outside the gene matches: 5.

This clonotype has at least ten counts. V gene TRBV6-4 combines with J gene TRBJ2-3; tentative D call: TRBD1 (5 bases). V gave up 3 bases and J gave up 2 bases, with 12 bases separating them. The CDR3 totals 15 residues. Germline CDR1 MRHNA, CDR2 SNTAGT. CDR3 nucleotide sequence: TGTGCCAGCAGTGAAAGGGGCGGAACCACAGATACGCAGTATTTT. This encodes CASSERGGTTDTQYF.

This clonotype was counted at least ten times. This chain's CDR3 is CASSRPTGDRTQYF. Written as DNA, the CDR3 is TGTGCCAGCAGCCGCCCGACAGGGGATCGGACCCAGTACTTC. J is TRBJ2-5 and V is TRBV28; 8 positions match TRBD1. The ends lost 6 bases at V and 7 bases at J; junction bases unmatched: 10. Germline V CDR1 and CDR2: MDHEN, SYDVKM. This CDR3 is built from 14 residues.

The V gene is TRBV6-2 or TRBV6-3, the J gene TRBJ1-6; D not certain. Germline V gene data show CDR1 as MNHEY and CDR2 as SVGEGT. The CDR3 contains 13 residues. Trimming removed 1 base at V and 10 bases at J, with 8 bases between. Here the CDR3 reads CASSYFYGSPLHF. In nucleotides, the CDR3 is TGTGCCAGCAGTTACTTTTACGGATCACCCCTCCACTTT.

This clonotype was counted ten times or more. The rearrangement links TRBV3-1 to TRBJ2-2, with a tentative D call TRBD2 (7 bases). Deletions cut 3 bases from V and 3 bases from J, with 14 bases between. Germline V gene sequence: CDR1 LGHDT, CDR2 YNNKEL (reference sequence). This CDR3 contains 16 residues. The CDR3 region is CASSHWGGLDTGELFF. Here the CDR3 DNA reads TGTGCCAGCAGCCACTGGGGGGGCCTGGACACCGGGGAGCTGTTTTTT. The entire variable domain, with the rest obtained from reference TRBV3-1 and TRBJ2-2, is as follows: DTAVSQTPKYLVTQMGNDKSIKCEQNLGHDTMYWYKQDSKKFLKIMFSYNNKELIINETVPNRFSPKSPDKAHLNLHINSLELGDSAVYFCASSHWGGLDTGELFFGEGSRLTVL.

Only a few counts were recorded for this clonotype. The CDR3 sequence: CASSRPGSNYGYTF. The DNA for the CDR3 is TGTGCCAGCAGTCGTCCTGGGAGTAACTATGGCTACACCTTC. The J gene is TRBJ1-2, the V gene TRBV7-2; the D is unclear. Germline V gene data show CDR1 as SGHTA and CDR2 as FQGNSA. Between the trimmed V and J ends, which lost 6 bases and 1 base, there was a span of 12 bases. The CDR3 is 14 amino acids.

This clonotype was recorded many times. The gene calls are TRBV11-1 and TRBJ1-6; the D gene is possibly TRBD1 (5 bases). The CDR3 is made up of 14 amino acids. Germline V gene sequence: CDR1 SGHAT, CDR2 FQDESV (reference sequence). The V gene lost 4 bases and the J gene lost 5 bases, with 9 bases spanning the gap. In nucleotides, the CDR3 is TGTGCCAGCAGCTCTAGGGGAAATAATTCACCCCTCCACTTT. Translating it yields CASSSRGNNSPLHF.

This clonotype was counted many times. J is TRBJ2-3 and V is TRBV12-3 or TRBV12-4, with no clear D. The CDR3 covers 14 residues. With 7 bases removed from V and 2 bases from J, the gap between germline ends came to 13 bases. This CDR3 is CASTPVVDTDTQYF. Here the CDR3 DNA reads TGTGCCAGCACCCCCGTAGTAGACACAGATACGCAGTATTTT.

The sample holds a few counts of this clonotype. The chain employs TRBV6-1 and TRBJ1-1, with 12 nucleotides matching TRBD1. The germline gives CDR1 MNHNS, CDR2 SASEGT. There are 15 residues in the CDR3. Trimming took 10 bases from V and 2 from J; bases not matched to a gene: 8. The CDR3 DNA sequence: TGTGCCATCTGGGACAGGGGGCGCGTAAACACTGAAGCTTTCTTT. Its protein product is CAIWDRGRVNTEAFF.

This clonotype was counted many times. The gene calls are TRBV4-1 and TRBJ1-5; no definite D call. The CDR3 contains 19 residues. Trimming removed 0 bases at V and 0 bases at J, with 18 bases between. Germline CDR1 and CDR2: MGHRA and YSYEKL. The CDR3: CASSQEKGASLYSNQPQHF. The CDR3 DNA reads as TGCGCCAGCAGCCAAGAAAAGGGTGCATCATTGTATAGCAATCAGCCCCAGCATTTT.

This clonotype was observed many times. The chain carries TRBV20-1 and TRBJ2-3, with D unclear. The CDR3 has 12 amino acids. CDR1 is DFQATT and CDR2 is SNEGSKA in the germline V gene (reference sequence). The V end was cut by 5 bases, the J end by 2 bases, with 8 bases between. The DNA of the CDR3 is TGCAGTGCTCCGGACCCCACAGATACGCAGTATTTT. Translating it yields CSAPDPTDTQYF.

The sample holds a few counts of this clonotype. The gene calls are TRBV5-4 and TRBJ2-7; possible D gene TRBD1, 6 bases. This CDR3 contains 13 residues. With 2 bases removed from V and 1 base from J, the gap between germline ends came to 7 bases. Per the germline V gene, CDR1 is SGHNT and CDR2 is YYREEE (reference sequence). CDR3 sequence: CASSFDRSYEQYF. The CDR3 DNA reads TGTGCCAGCAGCTTCGACAGGTCCTACGAGCAGTACTTC.

In its sample, this clonotype was seen a few times. The chain carries TRBV4-2 and TRBJ2-6, with D tentatively TRBD1 (6 bases). Trimming cost V 3 bases and J 0 bases, with 9 bases left between them. The germline gives CDR1 LGHNA, CDR2 YNFKEQ. CDR3 length: 16 residues. The CDR3 DNA is TGTGCCAGCAGCCAGGACAGTTTCTCTGGGGCCAACGTCCTGACTTTC. Translating it yields CASSQDSFSGANVLTF.